This TCR beta chain was observed in a study of cytomegalovirus exposure and HLA in healthy donors. Regarding this clone: Its antigen is not identified.

Study observations and caveats: Researchers catalogued approximately 170 TCR beta chains as cytomegalovirus-associated.

The PCR contained 60 Vbeta and 13 Jbeta primers. TCRdb's table, derived via immunoSEQ multiplex PCR, lists solely in-frame clones and lacks some. The profile shows some 130,000 clones, 65% to 90% of them singletons. The sequenced sample was PBMCs. This clonotype was sampled from a man aged 50 to 59 in good health and CMV-seronegative.

The CDR3 DNA follows: TGTGCCAGCAGCTTCTTACAGGGCACCTACGAGCAGTACTTC. Protein sequence: CASSFLQGTYEQYF. V and J are TRBV5-6 and TRBJ2-5; maybe TRBD1 (6 bases). The J call may be incorrect, as the DNA end agrees better with TRBJ2-7. There are 14 residues in the CDR3. Germline CDR1 is SGHDT and CDR2 is YYEEEE.